This paragraph reports one T cell receptor beta chain. With V trimmed by 6 bases and J by 2 bases, 1 base remained unmatched. This CDR3 has 13 residues. Germline assignment: CDR1 SNHLY and CDR2 FYNNEI. Both 60 Vbeta primers and 13 Jbeta primers went into the PCR. TCRdb keeps only in-frame clones here, not all; method: immunoSEQ multiplex PCR. The sample carries about 160,000 clones, about 75% recorded once. These data originate in a study of cytomegalovirus exposure and HLA in healthy donors. Sequenced input: PBMCs. This clonotype was sampled from a woman between 50 and 59 years old in good health and CMV-seropositive. This rearrangement joins TRBV2 to TRBJ2-5, with 9 bases identical to TRBD1. CDR3 protein: CASRGTGQETQYF. In DNA, the CDR3 is TGTGCCAGCAGGGGGACAGGGCAAGAGACCCAGTACTTC.